This T cell receptor beta chain was identified during a study of cytomegalovirus exposure and HLA in healthy donors. Whole-study findings and limits: TCR association rates varied by HLA locus in a later analysis, with DRB1 highest and HLA-C lowest.

As to this clone: The antigen is not known.

The PCR used 60 Vbeta and 13 Jbeta primers. The table came from immunoSEQ multiplex PCR; TCRdb's copy has only in-frame clones and leaves some out. The sample includes roughly 180,000 clones, roughly 80% of them seen just once. Trimming pared 2 bases from V and 8 bases from J, leaving 15 bases between. Germline assignment: CDR1 MNHNY and CDR2 SVGAGI (reference sequence). The CDR3 is made up of 15 amino acids. This clonotype originated in a girl between 5 and 17 years old in good health and CMV-seropositive. The chain is built from TRBV6-6 and TRBJ1-4; D remains unclear. The sample consisted of PBMCs. CDR3 region: CASSYVRDGIEKLFF. CDR3 nucleotides: TGTGCCAGCAGTTACGTCCGGGATGGGATCGAAAAACTGTTTTTT.